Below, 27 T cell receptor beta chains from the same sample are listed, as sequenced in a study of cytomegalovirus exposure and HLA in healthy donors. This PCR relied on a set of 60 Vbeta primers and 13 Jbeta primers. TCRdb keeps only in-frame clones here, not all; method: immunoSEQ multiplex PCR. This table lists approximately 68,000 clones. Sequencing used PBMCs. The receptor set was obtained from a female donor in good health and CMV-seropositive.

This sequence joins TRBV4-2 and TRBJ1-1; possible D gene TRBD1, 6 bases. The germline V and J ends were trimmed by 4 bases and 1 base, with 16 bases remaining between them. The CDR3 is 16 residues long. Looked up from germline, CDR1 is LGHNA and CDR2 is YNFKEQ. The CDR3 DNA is TGTGCCAGCAGCCCAGCCAAGGGGGAGGGGAACACTGAAGCTTTCTTT. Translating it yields CASSPAKGEGNTEAFF.

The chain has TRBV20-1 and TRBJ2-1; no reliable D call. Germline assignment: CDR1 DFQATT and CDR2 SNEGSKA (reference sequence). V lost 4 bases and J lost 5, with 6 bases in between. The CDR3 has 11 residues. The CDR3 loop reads CSAIVNNEQFF. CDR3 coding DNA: TGCAGTGCTATTGTAAACAATGAGCAGTTCTTC.

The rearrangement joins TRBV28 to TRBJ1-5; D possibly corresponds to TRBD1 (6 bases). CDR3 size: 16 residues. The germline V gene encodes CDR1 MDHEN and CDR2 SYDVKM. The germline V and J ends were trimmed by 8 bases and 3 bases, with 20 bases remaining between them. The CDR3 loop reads CASGGGGARPNQPQHF. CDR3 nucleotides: TGTGCCAGCGGCGGCGGGGGGGCCCGACCCAATCAGCCCCAGCATTTT.

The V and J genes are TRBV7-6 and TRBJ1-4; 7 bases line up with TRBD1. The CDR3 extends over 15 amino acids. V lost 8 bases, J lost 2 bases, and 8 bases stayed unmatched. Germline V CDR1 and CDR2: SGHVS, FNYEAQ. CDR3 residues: CASGIQGPTNEKLFF. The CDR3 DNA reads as TGTGCCAGCGGGATACAGGGGCCGACTAATGAAAAACTGTTTTTT. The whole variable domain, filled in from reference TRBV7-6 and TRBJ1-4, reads GAGVSQSPRYKVTKRGQDVALRCDPISGHVSLYWYRQALGQGPEFLTYFNYEAQQDKSGLPNDRFSAERPEGSISTLTIQRTEQRDSAMYRCASGIQGPTNEKLFFGSGTQLSVL.

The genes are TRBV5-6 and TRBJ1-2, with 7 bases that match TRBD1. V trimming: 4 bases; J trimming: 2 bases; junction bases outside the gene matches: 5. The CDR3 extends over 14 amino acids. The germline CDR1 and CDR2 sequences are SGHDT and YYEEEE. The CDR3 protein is CASSPGQPNYGYTF. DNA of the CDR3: TGTGCCAGCAGCCCGGGACAGCCCAACTATGGCTACACCTTC.

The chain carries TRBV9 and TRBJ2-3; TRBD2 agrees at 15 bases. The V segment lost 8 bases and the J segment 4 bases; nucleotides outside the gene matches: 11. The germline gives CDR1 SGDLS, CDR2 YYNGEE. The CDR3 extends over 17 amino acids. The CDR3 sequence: CASWPGTSGRMADTQYF. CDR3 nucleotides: TGTGCCAGTTGGCCCGGGACTAGCGGGAGGATGGCAGATACGCAGTATTTT.

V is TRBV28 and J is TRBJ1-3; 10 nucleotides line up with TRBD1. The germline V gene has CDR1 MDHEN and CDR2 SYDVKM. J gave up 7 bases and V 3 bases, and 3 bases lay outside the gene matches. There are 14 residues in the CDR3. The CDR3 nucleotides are TGTGCCAGCAGTTTCCGACAGGGGGCGAACACCATATATTTT. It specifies CASSFRQGANTIYF.

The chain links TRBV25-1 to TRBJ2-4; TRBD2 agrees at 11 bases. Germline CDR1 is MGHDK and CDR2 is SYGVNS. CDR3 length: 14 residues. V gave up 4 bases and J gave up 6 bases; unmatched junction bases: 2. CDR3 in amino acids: CASSATSGVNIQYF. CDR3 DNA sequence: TGTGCCAGCAGTGCGACTAGCGGGGTAAACATTCAGTACTTC.

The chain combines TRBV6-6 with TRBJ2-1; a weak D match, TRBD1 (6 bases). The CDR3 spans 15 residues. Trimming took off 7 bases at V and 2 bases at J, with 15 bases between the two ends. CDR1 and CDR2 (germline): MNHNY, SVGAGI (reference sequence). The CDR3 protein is CASNWRQGTYNEQFF. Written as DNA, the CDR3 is TGTGCCAGCAACTGGCGGCAGGGGACCTACAATGAGCAGTTCTTC.

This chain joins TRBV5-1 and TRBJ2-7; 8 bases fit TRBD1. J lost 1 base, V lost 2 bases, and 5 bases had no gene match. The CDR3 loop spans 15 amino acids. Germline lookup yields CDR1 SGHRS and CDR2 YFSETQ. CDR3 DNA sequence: TGCGCCAGCAGCTTTCGGACAGGGCTGTCCTACGAGCAGTACTTC. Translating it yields CASSFRTGLSYEQYF.

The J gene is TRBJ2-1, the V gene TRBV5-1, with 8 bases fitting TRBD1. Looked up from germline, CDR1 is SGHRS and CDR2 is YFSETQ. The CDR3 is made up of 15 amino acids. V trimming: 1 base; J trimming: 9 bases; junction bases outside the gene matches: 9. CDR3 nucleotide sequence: TGCGCCAGCAGCTTGTTGGACAGGGCTGGTAGTGAGCAGTTCTTC. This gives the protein CASSLLDRAGSEQFF.

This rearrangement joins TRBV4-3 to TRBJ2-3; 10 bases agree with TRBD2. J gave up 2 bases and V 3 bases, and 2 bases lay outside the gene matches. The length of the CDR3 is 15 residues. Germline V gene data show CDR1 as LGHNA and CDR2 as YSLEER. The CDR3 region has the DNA TGCGCCAGCAGCCAGGGGACTAGCGTCACAGATACGCAGTATTTT. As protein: CASSQGTSVTDTQYF.

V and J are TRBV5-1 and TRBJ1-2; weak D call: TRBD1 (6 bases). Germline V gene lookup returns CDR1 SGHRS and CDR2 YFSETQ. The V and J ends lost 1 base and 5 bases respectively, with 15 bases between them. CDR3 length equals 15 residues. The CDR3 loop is CASSLLLGGKYGYTF. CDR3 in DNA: TGCGCCAGCAGCTTGTTGCTAGGGGGAAAATATGGCTACACCTTC.

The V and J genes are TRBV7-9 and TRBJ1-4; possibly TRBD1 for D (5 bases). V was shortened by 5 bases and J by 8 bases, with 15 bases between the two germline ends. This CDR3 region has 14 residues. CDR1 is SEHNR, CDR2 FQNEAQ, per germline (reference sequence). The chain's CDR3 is CASSPNGAREKLFF. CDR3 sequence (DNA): TGTGCCAGCAGCCCCAATGGGGCTCGCGAAAAACTGTTTTTT.

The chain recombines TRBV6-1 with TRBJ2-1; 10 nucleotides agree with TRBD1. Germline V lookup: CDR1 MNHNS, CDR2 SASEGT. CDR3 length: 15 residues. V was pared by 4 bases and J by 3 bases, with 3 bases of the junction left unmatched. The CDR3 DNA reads TGTGCCAGCAGTGCCCGGACAGGGGGCTACAATGAGCAGTTCTTC. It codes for CASSARTGGYNEQFF.

The CDR3 sequence: CAWSVLRGYTF. The CDR3 bases are TGTGCCTGGAGTGTACTACGGGGCTACACCTTC. The gene calls are TRBV30 and TRBJ1-2; D is undetermined. From germline, CDR1 is GTSNPN and CDR2 SVGIG (reference sequence). The CDR3 is 11 amino acids. Trimming took off 0 bases at V and 8 bases at J, with 7 bases between the two ends. The whole variable domain, remainder taken from reference TRBV30 and TRBJ1-2, is SQTIHQWPATLVQPVGSPLSLECTVEGTSNPNLYWYRQAAGRGLQLLFYSVGIGQISSEVPQNLSASRPQDRQFILSSKKLLLSDSGFYLCAWSVLRGYTFGSGTRLTVV.

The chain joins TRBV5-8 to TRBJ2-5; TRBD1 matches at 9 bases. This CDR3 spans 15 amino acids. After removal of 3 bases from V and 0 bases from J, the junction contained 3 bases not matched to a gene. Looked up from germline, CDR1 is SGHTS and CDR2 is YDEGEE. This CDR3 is CASSSGTGNQETQYF. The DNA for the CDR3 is TGTGCCAGCAGCTCCGGGACAGGGAACCAAGAGACCCAGTACTTC.

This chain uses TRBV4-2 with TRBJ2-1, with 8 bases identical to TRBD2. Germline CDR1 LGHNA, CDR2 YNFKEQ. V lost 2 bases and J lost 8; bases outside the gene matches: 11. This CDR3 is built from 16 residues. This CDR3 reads CASSQLQGGRFHEQFF. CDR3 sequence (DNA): TGTGCCAGCAGCCAACTTCAGGGCGGGAGGTTCCATGAGCAGTTCTTC.

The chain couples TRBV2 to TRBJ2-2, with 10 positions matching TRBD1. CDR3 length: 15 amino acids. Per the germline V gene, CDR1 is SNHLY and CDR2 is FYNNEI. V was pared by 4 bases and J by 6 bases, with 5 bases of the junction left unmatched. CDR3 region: CASSVRQGAPGELFF. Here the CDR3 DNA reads TGTGCCAGCAGTGTCCGACAGGGGGCCCCCGGGGAGCTGTTTTTT.

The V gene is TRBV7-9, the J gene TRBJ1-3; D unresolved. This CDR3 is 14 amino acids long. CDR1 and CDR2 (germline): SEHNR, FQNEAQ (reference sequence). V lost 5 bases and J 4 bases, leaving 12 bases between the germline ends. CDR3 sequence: CASSEAGRGNTIYF. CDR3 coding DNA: TGTGCCAGCAGCGAGGCGGGCCGGGGAAACACCATATATTTT.

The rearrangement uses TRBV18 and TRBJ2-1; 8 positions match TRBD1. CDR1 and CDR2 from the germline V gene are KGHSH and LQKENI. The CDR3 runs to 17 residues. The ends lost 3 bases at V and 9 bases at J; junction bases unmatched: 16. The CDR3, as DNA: TGTGCCAGCTCACCGACGACAGGGGCGGGTAGTTTAGGTGAGCAGTTCTTC. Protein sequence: CASSPTTGAGSLGEQFF.

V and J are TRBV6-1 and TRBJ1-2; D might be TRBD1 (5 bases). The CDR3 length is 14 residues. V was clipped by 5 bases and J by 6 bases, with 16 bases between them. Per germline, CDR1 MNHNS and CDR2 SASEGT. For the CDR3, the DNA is TGTGCCAGCAGTCCCCAGAAGGGGTTGAATGGCTACACCTTC. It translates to CASSPQKGLNGYTF.

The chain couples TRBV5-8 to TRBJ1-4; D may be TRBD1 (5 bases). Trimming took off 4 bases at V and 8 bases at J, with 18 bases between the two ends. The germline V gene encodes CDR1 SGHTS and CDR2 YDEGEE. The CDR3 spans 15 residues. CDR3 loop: CASSAGGAEQEKLFF. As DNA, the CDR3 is TGTGCCAGCAGCGCCGGAGGGGCCGAACAGGAAAAACTGTTTTTT. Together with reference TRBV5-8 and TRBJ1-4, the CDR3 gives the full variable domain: EAGVTQSPTHLIKTRGQQATLRCSPISGHTSVYWYQQALGLGLQFLLWYDEGEERNRGNFPPRFSGRQFPNYSSELNVNALELEDSALYLCASSAGGAEQEKLFFGSGTQLSVL.

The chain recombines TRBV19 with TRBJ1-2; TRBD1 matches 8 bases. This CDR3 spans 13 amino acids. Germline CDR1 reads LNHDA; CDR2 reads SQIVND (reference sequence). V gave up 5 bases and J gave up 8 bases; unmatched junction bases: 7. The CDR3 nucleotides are TGTGCCAGTAGTGTCACAGGGGGGGGCGGCTACACCTTC. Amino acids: CASSVTGGGGYTF.

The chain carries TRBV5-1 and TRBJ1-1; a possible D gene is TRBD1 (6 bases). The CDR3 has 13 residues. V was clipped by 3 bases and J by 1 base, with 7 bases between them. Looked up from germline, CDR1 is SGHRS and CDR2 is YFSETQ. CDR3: CASSWDTNTEAFF. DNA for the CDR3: TGCGCCAGCAGCTGGGACACGAACACTGAAGCTTTCTTT.

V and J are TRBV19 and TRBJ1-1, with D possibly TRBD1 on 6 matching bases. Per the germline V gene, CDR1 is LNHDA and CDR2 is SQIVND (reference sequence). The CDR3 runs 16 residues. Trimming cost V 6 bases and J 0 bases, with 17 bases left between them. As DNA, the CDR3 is TGTGCCAGTAGATCTGGGGGGGGACACTTGAACACTGAAGCTTTCTTT. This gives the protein CASRSGGGHLNTEAFF.

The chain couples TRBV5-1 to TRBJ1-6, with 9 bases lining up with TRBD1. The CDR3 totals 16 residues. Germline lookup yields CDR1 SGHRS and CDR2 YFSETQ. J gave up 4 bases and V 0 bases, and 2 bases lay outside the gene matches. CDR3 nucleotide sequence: TGCGCCAGCAGCTTGGACGGACAGGGGTATAATTCACCCCTCCACTTT. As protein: CASSLDGQGYNSPLHF.